The clone carrying this TCR beta chain was detected many times. Its antigen is undetermined. Time point of the sample: newly diagnosed GD, antithyroid drugs for less than 3 months. PBMC-extracted RNA yielded the TCR library. Researchers made TCR beta libraries by using iRepertoire HTBI primers and running Arm-PCR on CDR3 regions. In TCRdb, the multiplex PCR reads were re-called with MiXCR into one record per CDR3 protein. This table has about 430,000 distinct CDR3 sequences, about 15% appearing once. Per germline, CDR1 MNHEY and CDR2 SVGEGT. V trimming: 4 bases; J trimming: 0 bases; junction bases outside the gene matches: 2. The CDR3 is 14 amino acids. This entry is derived from a study of regulatory T cells in long-lasting Graves disease. Study-wide results and caveats: Blood alone, not thyroid tissue, was studied. Persistent Graves' patients possessed reduced TCR diversity relative to recently diagnosed ones.

This sample also belongs to another study, concerning T cells in Graves' hyperthyroidism and ophthalmopathy. This second study says: Among the patients, aged 18 to 65, hyperthyroidism was newly diagnosed and had lasted under 2 months.

The sequencing here drew on peripheral blood mononuclear cells (PBMCs), taken at new diagnosis, from a patient treated with antithyroid drugs. This chain links TRBV6-2 or TRBV6-3 with TRBJ1-2; 7 bases are shared with TRBD1. This sequence was found in a woman between 35 and 50 years old with Graves disease. The CDR3, as DNA: TGTGCCAGCAGTTCGACAGGGACTAACTATGGCTACACCTTC. Translation gives CASSSTGTNYGYTF.